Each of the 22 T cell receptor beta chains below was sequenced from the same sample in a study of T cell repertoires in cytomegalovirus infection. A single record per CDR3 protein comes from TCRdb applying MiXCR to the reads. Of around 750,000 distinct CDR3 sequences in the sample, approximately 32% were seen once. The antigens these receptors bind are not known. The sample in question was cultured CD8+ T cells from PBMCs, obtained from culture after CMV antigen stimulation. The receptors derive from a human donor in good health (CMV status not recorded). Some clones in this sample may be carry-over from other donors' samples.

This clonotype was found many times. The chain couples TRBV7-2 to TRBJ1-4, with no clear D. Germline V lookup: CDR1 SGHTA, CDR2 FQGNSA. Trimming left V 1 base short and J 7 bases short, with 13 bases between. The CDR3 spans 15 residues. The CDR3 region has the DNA TGTGCCAGCAGCTTAGGAGGCAGACACGGTGAAAAACTGTTTTTT. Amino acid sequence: CASSLGGRHGEKLFF.

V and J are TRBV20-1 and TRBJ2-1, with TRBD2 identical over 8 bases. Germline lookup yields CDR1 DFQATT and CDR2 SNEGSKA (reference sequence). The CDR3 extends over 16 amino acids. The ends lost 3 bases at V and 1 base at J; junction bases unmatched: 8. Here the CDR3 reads CSARAPGLGSYNEQFF. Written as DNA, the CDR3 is TGCAGTGCTAGGGCCCCGGGACTAGGATCCTACAATGAGCAGTTCTTC.

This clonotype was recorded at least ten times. The CDR3 bases are TGCAGTGCTAGAGAACTAGCGTGGGTAGATACGCAGTATTTT. Amino acid sequence: CSARELAWVDTQYF. The chain couples TRBV20-1 to TRBJ2-3; 7 bases are a match to TRBD2. V lost 0 bases and J lost 5; bases outside the gene matches: 5. The CDR3 extends over 14 amino acids. The V gene's germline CDR1 is DFQATT and CDR2 SNEGSKA (reference sequence).

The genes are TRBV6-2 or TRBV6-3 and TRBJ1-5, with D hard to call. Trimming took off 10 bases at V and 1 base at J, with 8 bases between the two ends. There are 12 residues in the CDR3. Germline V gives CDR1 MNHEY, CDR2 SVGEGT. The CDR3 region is CATRRSNQPQHF. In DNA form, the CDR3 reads TGTGCCACCCGTAGAAGCAATCAGCCCCAGCATTTT.

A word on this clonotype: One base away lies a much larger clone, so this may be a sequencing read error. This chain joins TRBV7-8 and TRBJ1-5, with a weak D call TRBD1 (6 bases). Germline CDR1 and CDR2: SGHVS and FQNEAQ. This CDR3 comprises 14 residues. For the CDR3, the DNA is TGTGTCAGCAGCACCAGGGGTAGCAATCAGCCCCAGCATTTT. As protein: CVSSTRGSNQPQHF.

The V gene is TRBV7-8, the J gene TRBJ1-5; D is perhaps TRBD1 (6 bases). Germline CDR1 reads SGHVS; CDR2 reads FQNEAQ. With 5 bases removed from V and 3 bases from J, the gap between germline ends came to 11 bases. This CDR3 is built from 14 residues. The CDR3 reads CASSDRLFNQPQHF. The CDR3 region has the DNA TGTGCCAGCAGCGACAGGTTATTCAATCAGCCCCAGCATTTT.

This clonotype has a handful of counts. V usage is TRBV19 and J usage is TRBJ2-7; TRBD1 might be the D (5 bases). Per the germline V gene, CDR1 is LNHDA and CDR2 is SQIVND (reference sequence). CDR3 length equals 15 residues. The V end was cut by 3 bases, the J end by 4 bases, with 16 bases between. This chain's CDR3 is CASSILPGSRYEQYF. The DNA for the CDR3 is TGTGCCAGTAGTATCCTCCCAGGGTCGAGGTACGAGCAGTACTTC. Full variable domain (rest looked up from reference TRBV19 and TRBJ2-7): DGGITQSPKYLFRKEGQNVTLSCEQNLNHDAMYWYRQDPGQGLRLIYYSQIVNDFQKGDIAEGYSVSREKKESFPLTVTSAQKNPTAFYLCASSILPGSRYEQYFGPGTRLTVT.

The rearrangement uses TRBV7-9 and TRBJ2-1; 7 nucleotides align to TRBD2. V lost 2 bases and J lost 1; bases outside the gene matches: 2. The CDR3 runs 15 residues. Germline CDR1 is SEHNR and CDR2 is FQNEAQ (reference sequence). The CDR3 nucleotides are TGTGCCAGCAGCTTACTAGCGGTTTCCTACAATGAGCAGTTCTTC. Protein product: CASSLLAVSYNEQFF.

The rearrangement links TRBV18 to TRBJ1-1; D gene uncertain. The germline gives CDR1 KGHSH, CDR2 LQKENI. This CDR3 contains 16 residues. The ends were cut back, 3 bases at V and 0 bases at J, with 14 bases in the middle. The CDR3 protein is CASSPTQVTLNTEAFF. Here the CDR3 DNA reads TGTGCCAGCTCACCGACTCAGGTTACTTTGAACACTGAAGCTTTCTTT.

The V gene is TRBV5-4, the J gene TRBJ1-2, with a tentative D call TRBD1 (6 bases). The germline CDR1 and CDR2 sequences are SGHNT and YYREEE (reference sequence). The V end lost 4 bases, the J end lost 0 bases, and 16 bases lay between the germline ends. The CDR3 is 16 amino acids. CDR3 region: CASSIRGRIPNYGYTF. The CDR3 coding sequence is TGTGCCAGCAGCATACGGGGGCGGATTCCTAACTATGGCTACACCTTC.

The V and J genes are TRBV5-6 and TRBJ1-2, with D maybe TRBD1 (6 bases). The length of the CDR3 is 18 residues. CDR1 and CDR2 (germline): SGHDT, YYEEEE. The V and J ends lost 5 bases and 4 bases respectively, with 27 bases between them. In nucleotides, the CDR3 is TGTGCCAGCAGTTTTACATCGACCGGGACACAAGGGGCCTATGGCTACACCTTC. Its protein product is CASSFTSTGTQGAYGYTF.

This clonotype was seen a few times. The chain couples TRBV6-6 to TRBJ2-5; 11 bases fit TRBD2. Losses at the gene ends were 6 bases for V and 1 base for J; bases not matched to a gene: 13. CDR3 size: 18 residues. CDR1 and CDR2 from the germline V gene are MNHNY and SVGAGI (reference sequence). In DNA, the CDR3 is TGTGCCAGCAGCGGGGACCGAAGACTAGCGGGACGCCAAGAGACCCAGTACTTC. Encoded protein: CASSGDRRLAGRQETQYF.

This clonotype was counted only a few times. CDR3 loop: CASSLGPRDRTNYGYTF. Here the CDR3 DNA reads TGTGCCAGCAGCTTGGGTCCCAGGGACAGGACAAACTATGGCTACACCTTC. The rearrangement joins TRBV5-6 to TRBJ1-2, with TRBD1 matching over 8 bases. From germline, CDR1 is SGHDT and CDR2 YYEEEE. Losses at the gene ends were 0 bases for V and 2 bases for J; bases not matched to a gene: 9. The CDR3 loop spans 17 amino acids.

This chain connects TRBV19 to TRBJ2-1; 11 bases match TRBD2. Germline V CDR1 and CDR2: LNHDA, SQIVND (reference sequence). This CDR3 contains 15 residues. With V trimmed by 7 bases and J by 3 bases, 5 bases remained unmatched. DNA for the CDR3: TGTGCCAGTAAATTAGCGGGGGGGAGCTACAATGAGCAGTTCTTC. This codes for CASKLAGGSYNEQFF.

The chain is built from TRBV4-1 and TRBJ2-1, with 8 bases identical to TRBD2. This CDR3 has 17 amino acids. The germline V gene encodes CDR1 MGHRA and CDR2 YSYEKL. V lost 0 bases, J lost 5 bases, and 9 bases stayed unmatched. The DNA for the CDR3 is TGCGCCAGCAGCCAAGATTTGGCGGGGGGAGCGGACAATGAGCAGTTCTTC. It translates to CASSQDLAGGADNEQFF.

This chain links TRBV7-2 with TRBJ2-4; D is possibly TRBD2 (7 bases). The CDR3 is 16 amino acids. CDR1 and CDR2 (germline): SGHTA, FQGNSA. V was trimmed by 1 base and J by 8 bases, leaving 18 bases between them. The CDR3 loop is CASSLVRGGAGDIQYF. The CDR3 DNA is TGTGCCAGCAGCTTAGTGAGGGGGGGCGCCGGTGACATTCAGTACTTC.

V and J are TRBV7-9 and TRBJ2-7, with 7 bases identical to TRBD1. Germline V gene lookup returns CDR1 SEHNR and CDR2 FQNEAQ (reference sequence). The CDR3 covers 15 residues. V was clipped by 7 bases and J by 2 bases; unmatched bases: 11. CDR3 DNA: TGTGCCAGCACCGGCGACAGGGACATAGCCTACGAGCAGTACTTC. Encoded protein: CASTGDRDIAYEQYF.

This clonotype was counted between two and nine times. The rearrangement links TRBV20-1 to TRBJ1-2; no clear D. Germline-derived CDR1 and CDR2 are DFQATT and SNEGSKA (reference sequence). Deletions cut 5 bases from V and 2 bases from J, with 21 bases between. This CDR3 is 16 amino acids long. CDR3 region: CSAGNFELQGNYGYTF. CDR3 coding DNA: TGCAGTGCTGGAAATTTTGAACTCCAAGGGAACTATGGCTACACCTTC.

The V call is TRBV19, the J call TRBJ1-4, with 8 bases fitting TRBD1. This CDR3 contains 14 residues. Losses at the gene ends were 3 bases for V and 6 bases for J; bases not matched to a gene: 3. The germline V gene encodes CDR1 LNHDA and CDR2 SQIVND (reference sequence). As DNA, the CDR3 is TGTGCCAGTAGTATGGACAGGGACGATGAAAAACTGTTTTTT. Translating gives CASSMDRDDEKLFF.

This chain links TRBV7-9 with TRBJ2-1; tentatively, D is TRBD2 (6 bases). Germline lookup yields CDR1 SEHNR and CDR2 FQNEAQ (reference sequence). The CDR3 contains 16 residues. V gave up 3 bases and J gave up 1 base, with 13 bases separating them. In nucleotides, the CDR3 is TGTGCCAGCAGCTTCAGGGACTCCCGTTCCTACAATGAGCAGTTCTTC. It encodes CASSFRDSRSYNEQFF.

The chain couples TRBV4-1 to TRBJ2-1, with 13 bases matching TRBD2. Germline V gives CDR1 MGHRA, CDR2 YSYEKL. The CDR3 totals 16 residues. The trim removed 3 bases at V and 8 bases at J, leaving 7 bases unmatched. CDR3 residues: CASSHQLAGGPDEQFF. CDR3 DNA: TGCGCCAGCAGCCACCAACTAGCGGGGGGGCCAGATGAGCAGTTCTTC.

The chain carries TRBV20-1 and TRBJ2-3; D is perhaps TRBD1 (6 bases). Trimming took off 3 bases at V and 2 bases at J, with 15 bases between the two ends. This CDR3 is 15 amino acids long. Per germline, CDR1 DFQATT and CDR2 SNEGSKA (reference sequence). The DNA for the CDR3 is TGCAGTGCTAGCCAACAGGGATCAGCCACAGATACGCAGTATTTT. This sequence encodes CSASQQGSATDTQYF.